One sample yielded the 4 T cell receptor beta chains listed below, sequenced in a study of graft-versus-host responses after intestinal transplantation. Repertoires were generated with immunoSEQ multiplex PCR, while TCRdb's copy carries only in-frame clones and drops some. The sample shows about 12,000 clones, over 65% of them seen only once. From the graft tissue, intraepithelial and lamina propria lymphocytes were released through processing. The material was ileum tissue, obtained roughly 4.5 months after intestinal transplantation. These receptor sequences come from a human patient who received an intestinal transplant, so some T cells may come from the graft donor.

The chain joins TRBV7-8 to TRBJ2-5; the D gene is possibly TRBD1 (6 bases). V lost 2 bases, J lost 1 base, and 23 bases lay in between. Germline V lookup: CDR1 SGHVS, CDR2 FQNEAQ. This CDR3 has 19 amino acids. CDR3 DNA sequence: TGTGCCAGCAGCTTATACTCCGCTCCCCGGTCCAGGGGCCAAGAGACCCAGTACTTC. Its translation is CASSLYSAPRSRGQETQYF.

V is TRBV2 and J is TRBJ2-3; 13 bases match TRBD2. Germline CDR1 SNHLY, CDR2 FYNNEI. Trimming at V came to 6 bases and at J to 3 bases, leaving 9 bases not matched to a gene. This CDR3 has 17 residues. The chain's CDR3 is CASRKTSGRQVTDTQYF. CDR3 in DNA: TGTGCCAGCAGGAAGACTAGCGGGAGGCAGGTTACAGATACGCAGTATTTT.

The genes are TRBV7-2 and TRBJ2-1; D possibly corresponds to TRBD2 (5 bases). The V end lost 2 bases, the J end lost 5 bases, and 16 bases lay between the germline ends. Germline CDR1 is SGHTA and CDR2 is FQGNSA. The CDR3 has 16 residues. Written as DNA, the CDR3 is TGTGCCAGCAGCTTAATGGTAACAACTAGGGACAATGAGCAGTTCTTC. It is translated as CASSLMVTTRDNEQFF.

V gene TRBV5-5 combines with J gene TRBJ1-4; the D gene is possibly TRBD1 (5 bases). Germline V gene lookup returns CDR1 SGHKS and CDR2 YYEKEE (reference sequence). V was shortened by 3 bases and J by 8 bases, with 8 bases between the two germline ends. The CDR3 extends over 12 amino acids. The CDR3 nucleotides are TGTGCCAGCAGCTGGGGGGACGAAAAACTGTTTTTT. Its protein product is CASSWGDEKLFF.